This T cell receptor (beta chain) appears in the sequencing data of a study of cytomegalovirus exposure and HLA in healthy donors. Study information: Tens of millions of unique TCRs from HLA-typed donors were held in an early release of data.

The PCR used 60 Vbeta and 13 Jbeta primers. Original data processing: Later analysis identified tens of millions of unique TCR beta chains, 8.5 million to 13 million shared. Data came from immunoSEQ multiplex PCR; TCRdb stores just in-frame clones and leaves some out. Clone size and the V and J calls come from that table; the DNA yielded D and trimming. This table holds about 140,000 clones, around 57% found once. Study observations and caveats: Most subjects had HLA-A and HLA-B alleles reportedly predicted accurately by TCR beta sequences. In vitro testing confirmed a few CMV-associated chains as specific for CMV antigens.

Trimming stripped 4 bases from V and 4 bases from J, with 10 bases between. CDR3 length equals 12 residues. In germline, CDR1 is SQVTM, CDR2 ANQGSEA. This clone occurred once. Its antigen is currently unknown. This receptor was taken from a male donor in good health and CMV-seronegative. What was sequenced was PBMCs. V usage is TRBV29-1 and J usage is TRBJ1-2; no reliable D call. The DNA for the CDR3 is TGCAGCGTTGGGTGGAGTGGCTATGGCTACACCTTC. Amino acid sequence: CSVGWSGYGYTF.